This T cell receptor beta chain came from a study of a mutant IDH1 vaccine in newly diagnosed glioma. Study background: Vaccination followed radiotherapy alone by 4-6 weeks, or accompanied temozolomide cycles. Study results and limitations: It seemed that pseudoprogression was not linked to changes in the top peripheral T cell clonotypes.

Time point denoted: week 5, during vaccination. The study gave 300 ug of mutant IDH1 20-mer peptide per vaccine dose, with topical imiquimod. As for this clone: Its target is unknown.

TCRdb keeps only in-frame clones here, not all; method: immunoSEQ multiplex PCR. The sample records over 30,000 clones, 56% being singletons. V lost 5 bases and J 4 bases, leaving 6 bases between the germline ends. The CDR3 totals 12 residues. Germline V gives CDR1 SEHNR, CDR2 FQNEAQ (reference sequence). The sequenced sample was PBMCs, obtained from a glioma patient whose treatment included an IDH1 peptide vaccine. The sequence derives from a woman under 30 with glioma. The J gene is TRBJ2-1, the V gene TRBV7-9; the D gene could be TRBD1 or TRBD2 (5 bases each). The CDR3 DNA reads TGTGCCAGCAGCGGGGGTTACAATGAGCAGTTCTTC. As protein: CASSGGYNEQFF.